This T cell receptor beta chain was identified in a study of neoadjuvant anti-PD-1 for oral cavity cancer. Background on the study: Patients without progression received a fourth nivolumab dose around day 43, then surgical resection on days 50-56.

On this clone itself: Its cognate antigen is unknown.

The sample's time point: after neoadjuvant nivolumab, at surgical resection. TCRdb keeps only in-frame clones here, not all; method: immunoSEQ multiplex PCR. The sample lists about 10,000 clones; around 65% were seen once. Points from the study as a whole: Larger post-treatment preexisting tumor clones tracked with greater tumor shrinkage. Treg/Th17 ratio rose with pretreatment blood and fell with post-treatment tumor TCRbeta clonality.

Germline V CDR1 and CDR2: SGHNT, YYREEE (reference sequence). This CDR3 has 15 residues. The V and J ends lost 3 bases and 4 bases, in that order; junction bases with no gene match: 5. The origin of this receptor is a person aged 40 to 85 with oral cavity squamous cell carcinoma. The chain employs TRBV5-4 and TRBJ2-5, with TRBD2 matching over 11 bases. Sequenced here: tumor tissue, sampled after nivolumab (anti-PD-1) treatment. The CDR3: CASSSGTSGPETQYF. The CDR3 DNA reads TGTGCCAGCAGCTCAGGGACTAGCGGCCCAGAGACCCAGTACTTC.